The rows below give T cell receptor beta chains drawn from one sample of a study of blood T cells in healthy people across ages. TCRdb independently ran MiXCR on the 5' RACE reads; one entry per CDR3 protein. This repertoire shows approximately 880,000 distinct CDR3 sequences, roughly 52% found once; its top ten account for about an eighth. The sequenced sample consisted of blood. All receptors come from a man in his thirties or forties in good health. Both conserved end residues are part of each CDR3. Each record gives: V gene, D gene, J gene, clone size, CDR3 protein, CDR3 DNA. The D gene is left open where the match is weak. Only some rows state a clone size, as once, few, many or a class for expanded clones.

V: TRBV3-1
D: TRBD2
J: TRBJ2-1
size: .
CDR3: CASSLLAGGVNEQFF
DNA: TGTGCCAGCAGCCTACTAGCGGGGGGAGTCAATGAGCAGTTCTTC

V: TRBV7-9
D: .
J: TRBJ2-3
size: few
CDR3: CASTTTGGRTDTQYF
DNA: TGTGCCAGCACAACAACCGGGGGCAGAACAGATACGCAGTATTTT

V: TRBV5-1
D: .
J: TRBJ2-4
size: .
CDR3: CASSLGASWEQYF
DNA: TGCGCCAGCAGCCTGGGGGCATCCTGGGAGCAGTACTTC

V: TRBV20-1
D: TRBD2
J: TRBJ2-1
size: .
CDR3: CSARDWTSGYNEQFF
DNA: TGCAGTGCTAGAGATTGGACTAGCGGGTACAATGAGCAGTTCTTC

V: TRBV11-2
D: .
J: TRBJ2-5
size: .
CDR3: CASSPGPGAQYF
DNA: TGTGCCAGCAGCCCAGGTCCTGGGGCCCAGTACTTC

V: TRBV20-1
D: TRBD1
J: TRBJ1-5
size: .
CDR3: CSAYQGQVGNQPQHF
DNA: TGCAGTGCTTACCAGGGACAGGTCGGCAATCAGCCCCAGCATTTT

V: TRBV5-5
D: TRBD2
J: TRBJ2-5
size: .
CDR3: CASSSVAGVGETQYF
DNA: TGTGCCAGCAGCTCGGTAGCGGGGGTGGGAGAGACCCAGTACTTC

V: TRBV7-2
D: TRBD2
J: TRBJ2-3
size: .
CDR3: CASSLRAGGRTDTQYF
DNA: TGTGCCAGCAGCTTAAGAGCGGGGGGGCGTACAGATACGCAGTATTTT

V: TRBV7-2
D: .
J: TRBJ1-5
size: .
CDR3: CASSLGEQGYNQPQHF
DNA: TGTGCCAGCAGCTTAGGGGAACAGGGATACAATCAGCCCCAGCATTTT

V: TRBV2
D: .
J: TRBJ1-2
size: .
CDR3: CASSDEGTTGYTF
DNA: TGTGCCAGCAGTGATGAAGGGACCACCGGCTACACCTTC

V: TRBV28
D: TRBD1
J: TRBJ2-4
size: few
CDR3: CASSLPQQGLGSWVVCIQYF
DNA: TGTGCCAGCAGTTTACCTCAACAGGGGTTGGGGTCGTGGGTTGTATGCATTCAGTACTTC

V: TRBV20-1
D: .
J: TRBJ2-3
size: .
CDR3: CSARGGGADTQYF
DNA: TGCAGTGCTCGGGGAGGGGGCGCAGATACGCAGTATTTT

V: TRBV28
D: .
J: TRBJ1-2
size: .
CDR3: CASSLSWDKGYTF
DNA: TGTGCCAGCAGTTTATCATGGGACAAGGGCTACACCTTC

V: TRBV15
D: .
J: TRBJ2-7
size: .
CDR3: CATKAEVASSYEQYF
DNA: TGTGCCACCAAAGCAGAAGTCGCCAGCTCCTACGAGCAGTACTTC

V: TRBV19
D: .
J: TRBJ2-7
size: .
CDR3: CASSGHQTYEQYF
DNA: TGTGCCAGTAGTGGACATCAGACCTACGAGCAGTACTTC

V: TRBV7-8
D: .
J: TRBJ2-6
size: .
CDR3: CASSPTPGSLSGANVLTF
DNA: TGTGCCAGCAGTCCCACCCCAGGTTCCTTGTCTGGGGCCAACGTCCTGACTTTC

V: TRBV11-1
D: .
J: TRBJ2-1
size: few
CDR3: CASSLQTVNEQFF
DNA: TGTGCCAGCAGCCTACAGACCGTCAATGAGCAGTTCTTC

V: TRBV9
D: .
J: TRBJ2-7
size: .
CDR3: CTSSVVDLSGSEQYF
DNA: TGTACCAGCAGCGTAGTGGACCTCTCGGGCTCCGAGCAGTACTTC

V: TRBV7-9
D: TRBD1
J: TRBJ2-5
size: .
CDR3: CASSSRTGIKETQYF
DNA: TGTGCCAGCAGCTCCCGGACAGGGATAAAAGAGACCCAGTACTTC

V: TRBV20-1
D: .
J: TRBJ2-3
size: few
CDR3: CSATARFASSTDTQYF
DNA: TGCAGTGCCACGGCCAGGTTTGCCTCTAGCACAGATACGCAGTATTTT

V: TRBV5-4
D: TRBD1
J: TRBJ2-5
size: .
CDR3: CAGSTKTGEETQYF
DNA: TGTGCCGGCAGCACCAAGACAGGGGAAGAGACCCAGTACTTC

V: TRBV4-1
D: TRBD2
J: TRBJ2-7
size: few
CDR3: CASSHLSGGATSYEQYF
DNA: TGCGCCAGCAGCCACCTTAGCGGGGGTGCGACCTCCTACGAGCAGTACTTC

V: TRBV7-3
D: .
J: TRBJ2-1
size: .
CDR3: CASSPQLGEQFF
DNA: TGTGCCAGCAGCCCTCAGTTGGGTGAGCAGTTCTTC

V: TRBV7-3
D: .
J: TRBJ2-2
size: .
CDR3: CASSFTVANTGELFF
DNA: TGTGCCAGCAGCTTCACGGTGGCGAACACCGGGGAGCTGTTTTTT

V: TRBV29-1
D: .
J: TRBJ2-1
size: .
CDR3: CSAGKSFNEQFF
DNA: TGCAGCGCCGGTAAGAGTTTCAATGAGCAGTTCTTC

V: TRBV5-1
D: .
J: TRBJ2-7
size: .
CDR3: CASSLEVSGSSYEQYF
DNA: TGCGCCAGCAGCTTGGAGGTTTCTGGGAGCTCCTACGAGCAGTACTTC

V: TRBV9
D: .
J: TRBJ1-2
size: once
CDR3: CASSVEYRSNYGYTF
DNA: TGTGCCAGCAGCGTAGAATACAGATCTAACTATGGCTACACCTTC

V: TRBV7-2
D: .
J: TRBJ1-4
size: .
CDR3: CASSLAGGFTNEKLFF
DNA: TGTGCCAGCAGCTTAGCGGGGGGATTTACTAATGAAAAACTGTTTTTT

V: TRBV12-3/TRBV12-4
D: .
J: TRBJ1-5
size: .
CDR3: CASSLAVGVQPQHF
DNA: TGTGCCAGCAGTTTAGCGGTGGGGGTTCAGCCCCAGCATTTT

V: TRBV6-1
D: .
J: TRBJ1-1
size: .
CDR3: CASPYPERLNTEAFF
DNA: TGTGCCAGCCCTTATCCCGAGAGGTTGAACACTGAAGCTTTCTTT

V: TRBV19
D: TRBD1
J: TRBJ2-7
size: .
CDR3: CASSIYSGGESYEQYF
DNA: TGTGCCAGTAGTATTTACTCAGGGGGCGAGTCCTACGAGCAGTACTTC

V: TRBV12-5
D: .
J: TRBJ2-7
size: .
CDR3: CASGLINEQYF
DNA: TGTGCTAGTGGTTTGATTAACGAGCAGTACTTC

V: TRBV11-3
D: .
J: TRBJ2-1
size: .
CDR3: CASSQGQSGANEQFF
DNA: TGTGCCAGCAGCCAAGGGCAGTCGGGAGCCAATGAGCAGTTCTTC

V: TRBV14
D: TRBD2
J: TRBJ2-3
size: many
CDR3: CASSHSGTSGIHRTDTQYF
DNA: TGTGCCAGCAGCCACTCCGGGACTAGCGGGATACACCGCACAGATACGCAGTATTTT

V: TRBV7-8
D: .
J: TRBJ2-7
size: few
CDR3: CASSFGSLEQYF
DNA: TGTGCCAGCAGCTTTGGGTCGCTTGAGCAGTACTTC

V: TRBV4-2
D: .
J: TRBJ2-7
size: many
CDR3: CASSQDSRAEQYF
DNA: TGTGCCAGCAGCCAAGATTCTCGGGCCGAGCAGTACTTC

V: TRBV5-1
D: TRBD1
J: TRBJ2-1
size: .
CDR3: CASTRTGPRDEQFF
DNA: TGCGCCAGCACCAGGACAGGGCCGAGGGATGAGCAGTTCTTC